Presented here are 7 T cell receptor beta chains from one specimen sequenced in a study of shared clonotypes between healthy human individuals. Clones were sequenced by immunoSEQ multiplex PCR, and TCRdb holds only the in-frame ones, with some missing. The sample includes roughly 2 million clones, around 95% of them seen just once. The sequenced sample was naive CD4+ T cells sorted from blood. Subset of the sample: CD45RA+ positively selected. The receptors come from a man aged 18 to 29 in good health.

The rearrangement joins TRBV7-3 to TRBJ1-6; TRBD1 matches 8 bases. The CDR3 length is 13 residues. The germline V gene has CDR1 SGHTA and CDR2 FQGTGA. Trimming removed 8 bases from V and 7 bases from J; junction bases left unmatched: 4. CDR3 coding DNA: TGTGCCAGCGGGGACAGGCAAAATTCACCCCTCCACTTT. This translates into CASGDRQNSPLHF.

This chain joins TRBV9 and TRBJ2-7; tentative D call: TRBD2 (5 bases). CDR1 is SGDLS, CDR2 YYNGEE, per germline. There are 13 residues in the CDR3. V gave up 4 bases and J gave up 2 bases, with 10 bases separating them. CDR3 in DNA: TGTGCCAGCAGCCCCGAGGGAACCTACGAGCAGTACTTC. Its protein product is CASSPEGTYEQYF.

The chain employs TRBV7-6 and TRBJ1-2; no clear D gene. The CDR3 loop spans 12 amino acids. Germline CDR1 and CDR2: SGHVS and FNYEAQ. V was trimmed by 5 bases and J by 4 bases, leaving 8 bases between them. The CDR3 region is CASSPYSYGYTF. CDR3 in DNA: TGTGCCAGCAGCCCTTACAGCTATGGCTACACCTTC. Full variable domain (missing parts from reference TRBV7-6 and TRBJ1-2): GAGVSQSPRYKVTKRGQDVALRCDPISGHVSLYWYRQALGQGPEFLTYFNYEAQQDKSGLPNDRFSAERPEGSISTLTIQRTEQRDSAMYRCASSPYSYGYTFGSGTRLTVV.

This chain links TRBV19 with TRBJ1-6; D remains ambiguous. Looked up from germline, CDR1 is LNHDA and CDR2 is SQIVND (reference sequence). With 1 base removed from V and 11 bases from J, the gap between germline ends came to 18 bases. This CDR3 has 16 residues. This CDR3 is CASSIGNNEGFPPLHF. CDR3 coding DNA: TGTGCCAGTAGTATAGGGAACAACGAGGGATTTCCACCCCTCCACTTT.

Turning to this clone: This could be a read error, since a much larger clone is one nucleotide away. Additional DNA sequences in this sample encode the identical CDR3. The rearrangement uses TRBV27 and TRBJ1-6; unclear D gene. This CDR3 is 13 amino acids long. In germline, CDR1 is MNHEY, CDR2 SMNVEV (reference sequence). V shed 6 bases and J shed 5 bases, with 8 bases lying between them. The CDR3 DNA reads TGTGCCAGCAGAGGCCAGAATAATTCACCCCTCCACTTT. Amino acids: CASRGQNNSPLHF.

The V and J genes are TRBV2 and TRBJ2-7, with D perhaps matching TRBD1 (6 bases). Germline-derived CDR1 and CDR2 are SNHLY and FYNNEI. CDR3 length: 13 amino acids. Trimming pared 5 bases from V and 12 bases from J, leaving 20 bases between. The CDR3 is CASSTQDRSQPYF. In nucleotides, the CDR3 is TGTGCCAGCAGTACCCAAGACAGGTCCCAGCCGTACTTC.

In the case of this clone: Other DNA sequences in the same sample also yield this CDR3. The J gene is TRBJ1-1, the V gene TRBV6-5, with D uncertain. The CDR3 is 12 residues long. Germline V gene data show CDR1 as MNHEY and CDR2 as SVGAGI. V was trimmed by 5 bases and J by 4 bases, leaving 8 bases between them. The CDR3 nucleotides read TGTGCCAGCAGTCGCCCTGGCACTGAAGCTTTCTTT. Its protein is CASSRPGTEAFF.